The T cell receptor beta chain described here comes from a study of human T cells and chemical hapten exposure. Overall study context: 2% DPC was applied to about 2 cm by about 2 cm of upper inner arm skin for sensitization.

The CDR3 totals 15 residues. Germline V gives CDR1 SQVTM, CDR2 ANQGSEA. V lost 1 base and J 0 bases, leaving 11 bases between the germline ends. The time point denotes: patch test 3, about 24 weeks after DPC sensitization. The treatment: therapeutic diphenylcyclopropenone sensitization with weekly scalp DPC. TCRdb recomputed calls from the RACE reads with MiXCR, one row per CDR3 protein. The sample holds roughly 69,000 distinct CDR3 sequences, about 10% seen once. This clonotype was counted between two and nine times. Its cognate antigen is unknown. General observations from the study: Significantly more large CDR3 similarity clusters arose among expanded TCRs than among controls. No alteration of TCRs above 1 in 1000 frequency was seen with DPC sensitization.

This specimen consisted of whole blood, obtained in connection with sensitization to the hapten diphenylcyclopropenone (DPC). This TCR was recovered from a woman in her twenties or thirties with alopecia areata. Some clones in this sample may be carry-over from other donors' samples. The gene calls are TRBV29-1 and TRBJ2-3, with D possibly TRBD1 on 6 matching bases. The CDR3: CSVEGGQGSTDTQYF. The CDR3 bases are TGCAGCGTTGAAGGGGGGCAGGGGAGCACAGATACGCAGTATTTT.